This T cell receptor (beta chain) was identified in a study of memory CD4+ T cells and cytomegalovirus serostatus (dated by TCRdb to between 2018 and 2020). For the study in its entirety: A total of roughly 35 healthy Belgian adults, of whom 9 were CMV seropositive and about 24 were CMV seronegative, were included in the cohort. CD4+ memory TCRbeta repertoires of a Belgian cohort with known cytomegalovirus serostatus were sequenced in order to replicate a published TCR-based CMV serostatus classifier.

Single viable CD3+CD4+CD8-CD45RO+ cells were sorted as memory CD4+ T cells on a FACSAria II. CMV serostatus was assessed using a Roche Elecsys assay, by which serum IgG against CMV pp150, pp28, p38 and p52 was detected. Following thawing, total CD4+ T cells were enriched through positive selection using CD4 magnetic microbeads. The samples came from a different study that was designed specifically to examine the CD4+ T cell memory repertoire. Peripheral blood mononuclear cells were isolated and cryopreserved according to standard operating procedures, and serum was stored at -80 degrees C. Staining used CD3-PerCP (BW264/56), CD4-APC (RPA-T4), CD45RO-PE (UCHT1) and CD8-Pacific Orange (3B5) antibodies, with Sytox blue excluding non-viable cells. Genomic DNA was extracted from sorted cells with the Quick-DNA Microprep Kit. Amplification of TCRbeta DNA was done with the immunoSEQ hsTCRbeta kit, following the protocol from the manufacturer. An Illumina MiSeq instrument was used to sequence the TCRbeta libraries. Per the original workflow: Removing out-of-frame sequences left fewer than 2.5 million distinct TCRbeta sequences, an average of about 70,000 per individual. Each individual was scored using the number of about 180 previously reported CMV-associated TCRbeta sequences that the individual carried and the total number of productive distinct TCRbeta sequences. A beta-binomial model was reimplemented in Python, and scikit-learn random forests with default parameters were trained on US cohort data. Classifier performance on the Belgian cohort was summarized as median AUC with percentile confidence intervals calculated over 10,000 bootstrap iterations. The table was pulled from immuneACCESS by TCRdb, which kept in-frame rearrangements only. Such tables lose some clones; where checked, under half of the loss comes from unresolved V genes, and the rest has no known cause. The V and J calls and clone size were taken over from that table, and D and trimming were inferred from the DNA. This sample comprises about 61,000 clones, around 82% of them detected only once. Less than 0.6% of the sample is held by the ten biggest clonotypes.

On this clone: This clone's antigen is unknown. No base-level quality is on record; no much larger clone is a single base apart.

The paper as a whole reports these results and caveats: For CMV serostatus prediction, a median bootstrapped AUC of 0.95 was reached with the original framework, and a median bootstrapped AUC of about 0.89 was reached with a US-trained random forest. Of over 150 previously reported CMV-associated TCRbeta sequences, 67 appeared in the CD4+ memory repertoires, each in one to five individuals. The results were read as suggesting that the CMV-associated TCR signature is, for the most part, present in the CD4+ memory repertoire. Only CD4+CD45RO+ memory cells were sequenced, unlike the original study, which covered naive and memory CD4+ and CD8+ populations. The original-framework classifier achieved a median bootstrapped AUC of approximately 0.95 with a 95% CI of 0.76-1.00 on the Belgian cohort.

The CDR1 and CDR2 encoded by the germline V gene are SGDLS and YYNGEE. CDR3 length: 14 amino acids, cysteine to phenylalanine. The only DNA kept is the CDR3, 42 bases in frame from the first base. V sheds 0 bases and J sheds 2 bases, leaving 9 bases between their ends. The receptor's source is an adult in good health and CMV-seronegative. Some clones in this sample may be carry-over from other donors' samples. Here the chain combines TRBV9 and TRBJ2-7, with the D gene too uncertain to name. Sequenced input: memory CD4+ T cells from blood. The CDR3 protein: CASSVGIGPYEQYF. The DNA sequence is as follows: TGTGCCAGCAGCGTAGGAATAGGCCCCTACGAGCAGTACTTC.